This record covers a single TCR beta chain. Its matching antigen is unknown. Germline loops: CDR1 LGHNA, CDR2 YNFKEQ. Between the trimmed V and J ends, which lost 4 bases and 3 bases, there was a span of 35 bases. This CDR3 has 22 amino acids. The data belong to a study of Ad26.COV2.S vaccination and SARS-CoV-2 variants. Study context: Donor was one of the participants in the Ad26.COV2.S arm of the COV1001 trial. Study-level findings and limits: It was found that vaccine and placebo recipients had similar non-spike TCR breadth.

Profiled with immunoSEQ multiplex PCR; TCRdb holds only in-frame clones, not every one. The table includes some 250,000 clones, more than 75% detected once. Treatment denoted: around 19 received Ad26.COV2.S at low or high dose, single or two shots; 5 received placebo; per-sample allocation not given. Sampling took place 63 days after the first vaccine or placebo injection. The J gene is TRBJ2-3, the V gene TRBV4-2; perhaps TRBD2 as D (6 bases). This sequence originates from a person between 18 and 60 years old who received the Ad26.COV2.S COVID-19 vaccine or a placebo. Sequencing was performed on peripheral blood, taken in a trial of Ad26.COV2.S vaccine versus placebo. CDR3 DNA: TGTGCCAGCAGCCGCTCTCTTCCCTCCGGGGCTCCTAGCGCCCTCCATACAGATACGCAGTATTTT. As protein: CASSRSLPSGAPSALHTDTQYF.